Following are 29 T cell receptor beta chains from one sample sequenced in a study of cytomegalovirus exposure and HLA in healthy donors. Vbeta (60) and Jbeta (13) primers were used in the PCR. Only in-frame clones appear in the TCRdb table, and some are missing; sequencing was by immunoSEQ multiplex PCR. This repertoire shows fewer than 140,000 clones, more than 60% found once; its top ten account for 3.5% to 4%. Sequencing was carried out using PBMCs. The receptor set was obtained from a man aged 60-69 years in good health and CMV-seronegative.

Only one count was recorded for this clone. V gene TRBV2 combines with J gene TRBJ2-5; 11 bases match TRBD2. The CDR3 covers 16 residues. The germline CDR1 and CDR2 sequences are SNHLY and FYNNEI. The V gene end was trimmed by 0 bases and the J gene end by 2 bases; junction bases not matched to a gene: 2. CDR3 loop: CASSEAGTSGQETQYF. Here the CDR3 DNA reads TGTGCCAGCAGTGAAGCCGGGACTAGCGGACAAGAGACCCAGTACTTC.

This clone showed up just a few times. V usage is TRBV7-6 and J usage is TRBJ2-2, with D hard to call. Trimming cost V 0 bases and J 4 bases, with 6 bases left between them. The V gene's germline CDR1 is SGHVS and CDR2 FNYEAQ. This CDR3 is built from 14 residues. CDR3 sequence reads: CASSLAHSTGELFF. DNA for the CDR3: TGTGCCAGCAGCTTAGCGCACAGCACCGGGGAGCTGTTTTTT.

The genes are TRBV4-3 and TRBJ2-3; no reliable D call. V was pared by 0 bases and J by 8 bases, with 18 bases between. CDR1 is LGHNA, CDR2 YSLEER, per germline. The CDR3 loop spans 16 amino acids. For the CDR3, the DNA is TGCGCCAGCAGCCAAGATTTAGCTCCCGGATATCCTACGCAGTATTTT. Protein: CASSQDLAPGYPTQYF.

This chain connects TRBV10-2 to TRBJ1-1, with 7 positions matching TRBD1. V lost 0 bases, J lost 1 base, and 5 bases stayed unmatched. This CDR3 comprises 16 residues. Germline CDR1 WSHSY, CDR2 SAAADI. CDR3 coding DNA: TGCGCCAGCAGTGAGTCACAGGGGCGGTCGAACACTGAAGCTTTCTTT. Encoded protein: CASSESQGRSNTEAFF.

The chain carries TRBV19 and TRBJ1-1; 7 bases are a match to TRBD1. The ends lost 5 bases at V and 4 bases at J; junction bases unmatched: 4. The V gene's germline CDR1 is LNHDA and CDR2 SQIVND (reference sequence). This CDR3 has 13 amino acids. CDR3 sequence reads: CASSVRGVTEAFF. In DNA, the CDR3 is TGTGCCAGTAGTGTCAGGGGGGTCACTGAAGCTTTCTTT.

J is TRBJ2-5 and V is TRBV29-1; maybe TRBD2 (6 bases). The V end was cut by 6 bases, the J end by 1 base, with 21 bases between. The CDR3 totals 16 residues. Germline CDR1 and CDR2: SQVTM and ANQGSEA. This chain's CDR3 is CSVGGGGGVFQETQYF. The DNA for the CDR3 is TGCAGCGTGGGGGGAGGTGGCGGGGTATTCCAAGAGACCCAGTACTTC.

CDR3 sequence reads: CASSIRGIGYGYTF. The CDR3 nucleotides read TGTGCCAGTAGTATACGGGGGATCGGCTATGGCTACACCTTC. The chain has TRBV19 and TRBJ1-2, with D tentatively TRBD1 (5 bases). The CDR3 contains 14 residues. The V end lost 2 bases, the J end lost 4 bases, and 11 bases lay between the germline ends. The germline V gene has CDR1 LNHDA and CDR2 SQIVND (reference sequence).

The gene calls are TRBV29-1 and TRBJ2-5; D might be TRBD1 (5 bases). This CDR3 region has 13 residues. Germline CDR1 reads SQVTM; CDR2 reads ANQGSEA. The ends were cut back, 4 bases at V and 1 base at J, with 10 bases in the middle. CDR3 residues: CSVVPRAQETQYF. For the CDR3, the DNA is TGCAGCGTTGTCCCCAGGGCCCAAGAGACCCAGTACTTC.

This chain connects TRBV6-1 to TRBJ1-2; D remains ambiguous. The germline V gene has CDR1 MNHNS and CDR2 SASEGT. The CDR3 totals 14 residues. V dropped 0 bases and J dropped 2 bases, with 7 bases sitting between them. DNA for the CDR3: TGTGCCAGCAGTGAAGCGCGGCAGAACTATGGCTACACCTTC. This translates into CASSEARQNYGYTF.

The rearrangement joins TRBV10-3 to TRBJ2-3; 16 nucleotides line up with TRBD2. V gave up 5 bases and J gave up 1 base; unmatched junction bases: 6. Germline CDR1 is ENHRY and CDR2 is SYGVKD. The CDR3 contains 18 residues. The CDR3 sequence is CAISTGTSGGAGTDTQYF. CDR3 nucleotide sequence: TGTGCCATCAGTACCGGGACTAGCGGGGGGGCGGGCACAGATACGCAGTATTTT.

The chain employs TRBV5-1 and TRBJ2-5; TRBD2 aligns across 8 bases. The CDR3 is 14 amino acids. Germline trimming cut 6 bases from V and 4 bases from J; bases unmatched to any gene: 8. Germline V gives CDR1 SGHRS, CDR2 YFSETQ. The DNA of the CDR3 is TGCGCCAGCAACGGGAGGGGCGCCAGAGAGACCCAGTACTTC. The encoded protein is CASNGRGARETQYF.

V usage is TRBV2 and J usage is TRBJ2-2; weak D call: TRBD1 (7 bases). Trimming shortened V by 7 bases and J by 5 bases, and 11 bases separated the two germline ends. This CDR3 contains 13 residues. The germline V gene encodes CDR1 SNHLY and CDR2 FYNNEI. As DNA, the CDR3 is TGTGCCAGCATACCAGGGGGGACCGGGGAGCTGTTTTTT. This gives the protein CASIPGGTGELFF.

CDR3 in amino acids: CASSRRRGLDNEQFF. The CDR3, as DNA: TGTGCCAGCAGCCGGAGAAGGGGTTTAGACAATGAGCAGTTCTTC. This chain joins TRBV7-2 and TRBJ2-1; a possible D gene is TRBD1 (5 bases). This CDR3 contains 15 residues. CDR1 is SGHTA, CDR2 FQGNSA, per germline. V was shortened by 5 bases and J by 5 bases, with 16 bases between the two germline ends.

The V and J genes are TRBV5-6 and TRBJ1-3, with 8 bases matching TRBD1. The CDR3 has 17 amino acids. Trimming removed 2 bases from V and 0 bases from J; junction bases left unmatched: 7. Germline V gives CDR1 SGHDT, CDR2 YYEEEE. The CDR3 is CASSFLMTGVSGNTIYF. The CDR3 bases are TGTGCCAGCAGCTTCCTAATGACAGGGGTCTCTGGAAACACCATATATTTT.

The chain uses TRBV15 and TRBJ1-1; the D is unclear. This CDR3 spans 18 amino acids. Germline assignment: CDR1 LNHNV and CDR2 YYDKDF (reference sequence). Trimming took off 0 bases at V and 1 base at J, with 18 bases between the two ends. The CDR3: CATSRDYPARAENTEAFF. The CDR3 DNA reads as TGTGCCACCAGCAGAGATTACCCGGCGAGGGCGGAGAACACTGAAGCTTTCTTT.

Here the CDR3 reads CASSYSRDASPLHF. The CDR3, as DNA: TGTGCCAGCAGTTACTCCAGGGATGCGTCACCCCTCCACTTT. The V gene is TRBV6-5, the J gene TRBJ1-6, with a tentative D call TRBD1 (5 bases). The CDR3 has 14 residues. V was pared by 0 bases and J by 10 bases, with 10 bases between. CDR1 and CDR2 (germline): MNHEY, SVGAGI.

The chain joins TRBV27 to TRBJ2-3; the D is unclear. Germline V gene lookup returns CDR1 MNHEY and CDR2 SMNVEV (reference sequence). Between the trimmed V and J ends, which lost 7 bases and 0 bases, there was a span of 14 bases. CDR3 length equals 15 residues. The CDR3 region has the DNA TGTGCCAGCACCCTATCGAGGAAGAGCACAGATACGCAGTATTTT. Its translation is CASTLSRKSTDTQYF.

This clone was counted once. The chain uses TRBV6-6 and TRBJ1-5; 9 positions match TRBD1. Germline V gives CDR1 MNHNY, CDR2 SVGAGI (reference sequence). CDR3 length: 16 amino acids. The V gene end was trimmed by 9 bases and the J gene end by 6 bases; junction bases not matched to a gene: 15. As DNA, the CDR3 is TGTGCCAGTTCAGACCTGGGACAGGGCGTGGGTCAGCCCCAGCATTTT. This translates into CASSDLGQGVGQPQHF.

The genes are TRBV9 and TRBJ2-2; 8 bases align to TRBD1. This CDR3 region has 15 residues. V shed 4 bases and J 5 bases; nucleotides not matched to a gene: 7. The germline CDR1 and CDR2 sequences are SGDLS and YYNGEE. CDR3 sequence (DNA): TGTGCCAGCAGCCCCCTAACAGGGGGAACCGGGGAGCTGTTTTTT. This gives the protein CASSPLTGGTGELFF.

This chain uses TRBV9 with TRBJ2-1; 7 bases fit TRBD2. V shed 0 bases, J shed 9 bases, and the junction held 12 bases outside the gene matches. The CDR3 consists of 16 residues. Looked up from germline, CDR1 is SGDLS and CDR2 is YYNGEE. CDR3 coding DNA: TGTGCCAGCAGCGTAGCCCCGGGGAGGGCCCCCACTGAGCAGTTCTTC. Amino acids: CASSVAPGRAPTEQFF.

There are a few counts of this clone. The chain uses TRBV5-1 and TRBJ2-3, with a tentative D call TRBD2 (7 bases). The CDR3 is made up of 15 amino acids. The ends were cut back, 5 bases at V and 3 bases at J, with 16 bases in the middle. Looked up from germline, CDR1 is SGHRS and CDR2 is YFSETQ. CDR3 sequence: CASSDRGARTDTQYF. As DNA, the CDR3 is TGCGCCAGCAGTGACCGGGGGGCCCGGACAGATACGCAGTATTTT. The whole variable domain, filled in from reference TRBV5-1 and TRBJ2-3, reads KAGVTQTPRYLIKTRGQQVTLSCSPISGHRSVSWYQQTPGQGLQFLFEYFSETQRNKGNFPGRFSGRQFSNSRSEMNVSTLELGDSALYLCASSDRGARTDTQYFGPGTRLTVL.

The chain employs TRBV6-5 and TRBJ2-5; 7 nucleotides agree with TRBD1. The CDR3 extends over 16 amino acids. Germline-derived CDR1 and CDR2 are MNHEY and SVGAGI. Trimming removed 0 bases from V and 4 bases from J; junction bases left unmatched: 8. The CDR3: CASSYSSATGRETQYF. CDR3 coding DNA: TGTGCCAGCAGTTACTCGAGCGCGACAGGGCGAGAGACCCAGTACTTC.

This sequence joins TRBV5-1 and TRBJ2-1; the match to TRBD1 covers 7 bases. Germline loops: CDR1 SGHRS, CDR2 YFSETQ. The V segment lost 5 bases and the J segment 4 bases; nucleotides outside the gene matches: 12. The length of the CDR3 is 16 residues. The CDR3 sequence is CASRSNAGGQYNEQFF. As DNA, the CDR3 is TGCGCCAGCAGGTCGAATGCAGGGGGTCAGTACAATGAGCAGTTCTTC. The complete variable domain, with remaining parts taken from reference TRBV5-1 and TRBJ2-1, reads KAGVTQTPRYLIKTRGQQVTLSCSPISGHRSVSWYQQTPGQGLQFLFEYFSETQRNKGNFPGRFSGRQFSNSRSEMNVSTLELGDSALYLCASRSNAGGQYNEQFFGPGTRLTVL.

The chain is built from TRBV5-1 and TRBJ1-4; tentative D call: TRBD1 (5 bases). Trimming removed 0 bases from V and 5 bases from J, with 5 bases in between. CDR1 is SGHRS, CDR2 YFSETQ, per germline. This CDR3 spans 13 amino acids. This CDR3 is CASSLGQNEKLFF. The CDR3 region has the DNA TGCGCCAGCAGCTTGGGACAGAATGAAAAACTGTTTTTT.

The genes are TRBV19 and TRBJ1-1, with D tentatively TRBD1 (5 bases). V was pared by 0 bases and J by 0 bases, with 20 bases between. This CDR3 is 19 amino acids long. Germline lookup yields CDR1 LNHDA and CDR2 SQIVND (reference sequence). The CDR3 bases are TGTGCCAGTAGTATAGATAGGCCCAGGGTCGGGCAAATGAACACTGAAGCTTTCTTT. This gives the protein CASSIDRPRVGQMNTEAFF.

Here the CDR3 reads CAITRTGGYEQYF. The CDR3 nucleotides read TGTGCCATCACCAGGACAGGGGGCTACGAGCAGTACTTC. The genes are TRBV10-3 and TRBJ2-7, with 10 bases lining up with TRBD1. In germline, CDR1 is ENHRY, CDR2 SYGVKD. There are 13 residues in the CDR3. The V segment lost 7 bases and the J segment 3 bases; nucleotides outside the gene matches: 3.

This clone showed up just once. V is TRBV28 and J is TRBJ2-3; TRBD2 matches 12 bases. This CDR3 spans 15 amino acids. V dropped 6 bases and J dropped 3; count of bases not matched to a gene: 4. Germline-derived CDR1 and CDR2 are MDHEN and SYDVKM. The chain's CDR3 is CASRKTSGGTDTQYF. CDR3 nucleotide sequence: TGTGCCAGCAGAAAGACTAGCGGGGGTACAGATACGCAGTATTTT.

The J gene is TRBJ1-5, the V gene TRBV30; the match to TRBD1 covers 7 bases. The CDR3 is made up of 13 amino acids. The trim removed 2 bases at V and 4 bases at J, leaving 2 bases unmatched. The V gene's germline CDR1 is GTSNPN and CDR2 SVGIG (reference sequence). CDR3 residues: CAWSLQGNQPQHF. Here the CDR3 DNA reads TGTGCCTGGAGTTTACAGGGGAATCAGCCCCAGCATTTT.

The J gene is TRBJ2-6, the V gene TRBV7-6, with D unresolved. The CDR3 totals 15 residues. Germline V gives CDR1 SGHVS, CDR2 FNYEAQ. Trimming pared 5 bases from V and 2 bases from J, leaving 10 bases between. In DNA, the CDR3 is TGTGCCAGCAGCATGACAAATACTGGGGCCAACGTCCTGACTTTC. This gives the protein CASSMTNTGANVLTF. The variable domain in full, with the rest retrieved from reference TRBV7-6 and TRBJ2-6, is GAGVSQSPRYKVTKRGQDVALRCDPISGHVSLYWYRQALGQGPEFLTYFNYEAQQDKSGLPNDRFSAERPEGSISTLTIQRTEQRDSAMYRCASSMTNTGANVLTFGAGSRLTVL.